A single sample gave rise to the 22 T cell receptor beta chains below, sequenced in a study of cytomegalovirus exposure and HLA in healthy donors. The primer mix had 60 Vbeta and 13 Jbeta primers. Data came from immunoSEQ multiplex PCR; TCRdb stores just in-frame clones and leaves some out. The sample comprises approximately 130,000 clones, approximately 87% of which are singletons, and more than 1.5% rests with the top ten. Sequences were obtained from PBMCs. The receptor source for this set is a man aged 35-49 years in good health and CMV-seronegative.

The gene calls are TRBV29-1 and TRBJ2-7; TRBD1 agrees at 9 bases. Germline CDR1 SQVTM, CDR2 ANQGSEA. The CDR3 extends over 14 amino acids. With 5 bases clipped from V and 1 base from J, the junction kept 6 bases outside the gene matches. CDR3 sequence reads: CSVKQTGGSYEQYF. In nucleotides, the CDR3 is TGCAGCGTTAAGCAGACAGGGGGGTCCTACGAGCAGTACTTC.

This clone was seen a single time. The chain recombines TRBV30 with TRBJ2-7, with 8 bases fitting TRBD2. V lost 3 bases, J lost 3 bases, and 10 bases stayed unmatched. This CDR3 contains 15 residues. Looked up from germline, CDR1 is GTSNPN and CDR2 is SVGIG (reference sequence). The CDR3 region is CAWSTTSGSHYEQYF. Written as DNA, the CDR3 is TGTGCCTGGAGCACAACTAGCGGATCCCACTACGAGCAGTACTTC.

There are a few counts of this clone. The J gene is TRBJ1-2, the V gene TRBV7-2; 7 positions agree with TRBD1. Germline V CDR1 and CDR2: SGHTA, FQGNSA. J gave up 4 bases and V 0 bases, and 5 bases lay outside the gene matches. This CDR3 region has 15 residues. The CDR3 DNA reads TGTGCCAGCAGCTTAGCGGAGGGGGCAGGCTATGGCTACACCTTC. Its protein product is CASSLAEGAGYGYTF.

V and J are TRBV18 and TRBJ1-5; 8 bases are shared with TRBD1. Germline V lookup: CDR1 KGHSH, CDR2 LQKENI. This CDR3 is built from 15 residues. With 3 bases clipped from V and 2 bases from J, the junction kept 3 bases outside the gene matches. The CDR3 loop is CASSPETGGNQPQHF. DNA of the CDR3: TGTGCCAGCTCACCTGAGACAGGGGGCAATCAGCCCCAGCATTTT.

The chain is built from TRBV7-8 and TRBJ1-6; D perhaps matches TRBD1 (5 bases). Germline loops: CDR1 SGHVS, CDR2 FQNEAQ. Trimming cost V 1 base and J 10 bases, with 11 bases left between them. The CDR3 consists of 14 residues. The CDR3 sequence: CASSLEGRQSPLHF. For the CDR3, the DNA is TGTGCCAGCAGCTTAGAGGGTAGACAGTCACCCCTCCACTTT.

The V gene is TRBV27, the J gene TRBJ2-6; 13 nucleotides match TRBD2. The V and J ends lost 4 bases and 0 bases, in that order; junction bases with no gene match: 6. CDR3 size: 19 residues. The germline V gene encodes CDR1 MNHEY and CDR2 SMNVEV (reference sequence). CDR3 protein: CASSSRLAGGYSGANVLTF. The CDR3 DNA reads TGTGCCAGCAGTTCCCGACTAGCGGGGGGATACTCTGGGGCCAACGTCCTGACTTTC.

The genes are TRBV28 and TRBJ1-1, with TRBD1 as a possible D gene (6 bases). Germline CDR1 and CDR2: MDHEN and SYDVKM. The CDR3 is made up of 16 amino acids. V lost 6 bases and J lost 0, with 17 bases in between. The CDR3 reads CASSSLGGRVNTEAFF. In DNA, the CDR3 is TGTGCCAGCAGCTCACTCGGGGGGCGGGTGAACACTGAAGCTTTCTTT. The whole variable domain, filled in from reference TRBV28 and TRBJ1-1, reads DVKVTQSSRYLVKRTGEKVFLECVQDMDHENMFWYRQDPGLGLRLIYFSYDVKMKEKGDIPEGYSVSREKKERFSLILESASTNQTSMYLCASSSLGGRVNTEAFFGQGTRLTVV.

The chain combines TRBV5-5 with TRBJ1-2, with D maybe TRBD1 (5 bases). The CDR3 consists of 15 residues. Germline CDR1 is SGHKS and CDR2 is YYEKEE (reference sequence). Trimming shortened V by 0 bases and J by 4 bases, and 13 bases separated the two germline ends. CDR3 sequence reads: CASSLAWGQGYGYTF. The CDR3 bases are TGTGCCAGCAGCTTGGCCTGGGGCCAGGGCTATGGCTACACCTTC.

The gene calls are TRBV7-2 and TRBJ1-3; 7 positions match TRBD1. Germline CDR1 SGHTA, CDR2 FQGNSA. Trimming removed 5 bases from V and 6 bases from J; junction bases left unmatched: 10. The CDR3 length is 15 residues. CDR3 protein: CASSLAQGVQNTIYF. CDR3 nucleotide sequence: TGTGCCAGCAGCCTTGCTCAGGGGGTGCAAAACACCATATATTTT.

This chain connects TRBV7-3 to TRBJ2-1; weak D call: TRBD1 (5 bases). V was clipped by 5 bases and J by 1 base, with 12 bases between them. The germline CDR1 and CDR2 sequences are SGHTA and FQGTGA. The CDR3 is 15 residues long. This chain's CDR3 is CASSPQGVSYNEQFF. The CDR3 DNA is TGTGCCAGCAGCCCCCAGGGTGTATCCTACAATGAGCAGTTCTTC.

This chain connects TRBV7-2 to TRBJ1-1; D is unresolved. V was cut by 1 base and J by 7 bases, with 16 bases left in between. The CDR3 spans 15 residues. Germline loops: CDR1 SGHTA, CDR2 FQGNSA. The CDR3 protein is CASSLDAPPVSEAFF. The DNA for the CDR3 is TGTGCCAGCAGCTTAGATGCACCACCCGTTAGTGAAGCTTTCTTT.

This chain links TRBV7-3 with TRBJ1-1; 11 bases align to TRBD1. CDR3 length: 16 residues. Germline CDR1 reads SGHTA; CDR2 reads FQGTGA. V lost 5 bases and J lost 0; bases outside the gene matches: 5. The CDR3 nucleotides are TGTGCCAGCAGCCCCGGACAGGGGGCCTTGAACACTGAAGCTTTCTTT. It yields the protein CASSPGQGALNTEAFF.

The chain employs TRBV19 and TRBJ1-5, with 7 bases that match TRBD1. V was pared by 5 bases and J by 3 bases, with 7 bases of the junction left unmatched. Germline V lookup: CDR1 LNHDA, CDR2 SQIVND (reference sequence). The CDR3 is 15 amino acids. The CDR3 sequence: CASSGTTGTNQPQHF. The CDR3 DNA reads TGTGCCAGTAGTGGAACGACAGGGACCAATCAGCCCCAGCATTTT.

The chain employs TRBV5-4 and TRBJ2-1, with D possibly being TRBD2 (6 bases). The CDR3 consists of 15 residues. Trimming removed 4 bases at V and 5 bases at J, with 16 bases between. Per the germline V gene, CDR1 is SGHNT and CDR2 is YYREEE (reference sequence). The CDR3 is CASSPPVEGNNEQFF. The CDR3 DNA reads TGTGCCAGCAGCCCCCCGGTGGAGGGAAACAATGAGCAGTTCTTC.

The chain links TRBV2 to TRBJ1-5, with 7 bases fitting TRBD1. V was pared by 4 bases and J by 0 bases, with 3 bases of the junction left unmatched. Germline-derived CDR1 and CDR2 are SNHLY and FYNNEI. The CDR3 length is 15 residues. This CDR3 is CASSATGISNQPQHF. The CDR3 DNA reads TGTGCCAGCAGTGCGACAGGGATTAGCAATCAGCCCCAGCATTTT. Supplemented by reference TRBV2 and TRBJ1-5, the full variable domain reads EPEVTQTPSHQVTQMGQEVILRCVPISNHLYFYWYRQILGQKVEFLVSFYNNEISEKSEIFDDQFSVERPDGSNFTLKIRSTKLEDSAMYFCASSATGISNQPQHFGDGTRLSIL.

There are a few counts of this clone. The V call is TRBV11-1, the J call TRBJ1-1; TRBD1 matches at 8 bases. The CDR3 sequence is 13 residues long. Looked up from germline, CDR1 is SGHAT and CDR2 is FQDESV (reference sequence). Germline trimming cut 1 base from V and 10 bases from J; bases unmatched to any gene: 5. The CDR3 sequence: CASSLGPQGAAFF. CDR3 DNA: TGTGCCAGCAGCTTAGGCCCTCAGGGGGCAGCTTTCTTT. Filled out from reference TRBV11-1 and TRBJ1-1, the complete variable domain reads EAEVAQSPRYKITEKSQAVAFWCDPISGHATLYWYRQILGQGPELLVQFQDESVVDDSQLPKDRFSAERLKGVDSTLKIQPAELGDSAMYLCASSLGPQGAAFFGQGTRLTVV.

The rearrangement uses TRBV11-2 and TRBJ1-2; TRBD1 is a possible D gene (6 bases). This CDR3 spans 13 amino acids. V gave up 2 bases and J gave up 6 bases, with 10 bases separating them. Germline lookup yields CDR1 SGHAT and CDR2 FQNNGV. CDR3 sequence reads: CASSLRGWDGYTF. As DNA, the CDR3 is TGTGCCAGCAGCTTAAGGGGGTGGGATGGCTACACCTTC.

This clone has only one observation. The J gene is TRBJ2-1, the V gene TRBV28; D might be TRBD2 (7 bases). V lost 8 bases and J lost 5, with 25 bases in between. The CDR3 is made up of 17 amino acids. CDR1 is MDHEN, CDR2 SYDVKM, per germline. DNA for the CDR3: TGTGCCAGCGAGGGTAGGAGGGGGGGCCTTCTCCACAATGAGCAGTTCTTC. This codes for CASEGRRGGLLHNEQFF. Based on the CDR3 plus reference TRBV28 and TRBJ2-1, the full variable domain is DVKVTQSSRYLVKRTGEKVFLECVQDMDHENMFWYRQDPGLGLRLIYFSYDVKMKEKGDIPEGYSVSREKKERFSLILESASTNQTSMYLCASEGRRGGLLHNEQFFGPGTRLTVL.

The genes are TRBV5-6 and TRBJ1-5; D not certain. CDR3 length: 14 amino acids. Between the trimmed V and J ends, which lost 3 bases and 6 bases, there was a span of 13 bases. Germline-derived CDR1 and CDR2 are SGHDT and YYEEEE. The chain's CDR3 is CASSSDSEGQPQHF. The CDR3 DNA is TGTGCCAGCAGCTCCGACTCCGAGGGTCAGCCCCAGCATTTT.

The rearrangement uses TRBV19 and TRBJ2-5, with TRBD1 as a possible D gene (6 bases). V dropped 3 bases and J dropped 4 bases, with 12 bases sitting between them. Germline values: CDR1 LNHDA, CDR2 SQIVND (reference sequence). The CDR3 has 14 amino acids. The CDR3 sequence: CASSMDSYGETQYF. In DNA, the CDR3 is TGTGCCAGTAGTATGGACAGTTACGGAGAGACCCAGTACTTC.

The chain links TRBV6-1 to TRBJ2-2; 8 positions match TRBD2. CDR1 and CDR2 (germline): MNHNS, SASEGT. Losses at the gene ends were 11 bases for V and 5 bases for J; bases not matched to a gene: 7. CDR3 size: 13 residues. The CDR3 loop is CAGTGGGTGELFF. For the CDR3, the DNA is TGTGCCGGCACCGGGGGGGGAACCGGGGAGCTGTTTTTT.

The chain combines TRBV5-1 with TRBJ1-2, with no clear D. Deletions cut 0 bases from V and 3 bases from J, with 6 bases between. This CDR3 contains 13 residues. CDR1 is SGHRS, CDR2 YFSETQ, per germline. The chain's CDR3 is CASSLGQDYGYTF. CDR3 DNA: TGCGCCAGCAGCTTGGGACAAGACTATGGCTACACCTTC.